Listed here are 4 T cell receptor beta chains from one sample, sequenced in a study of blood T cell repertoires in COVID-19. Some clones are missing from TCRdb's copy, which holds only in-frame ones; the method was immunoSEQ multiplex PCR. The sample shows some 110,000 clones, 60% to 85% of them seen only once. The sequencing sample was made of peripheral blood. The receptors were gathered from a man aged 70-80 years with acute or convalescent COVID-19.

The chain uses TRBV11-3 and TRBJ2-1; D gene unclear. The CDR3 has 14 residues. V shed 1 base and J shed 2 bases, with 6 bases lying between them. Looked up from germline, CDR1 is SGHNT and CDR2 is YENEEA. CDR3: CASSLGGAYNEQFF. DNA of the CDR3: TGTGCCAGCAGCTTAGGAGGAGCCTACAATGAGCAGTTCTTC.

The chain combines TRBV5-6 with TRBJ1-2; TRBD1 agrees at 9 bases. This CDR3 contains 15 residues. Germline CDR1 SGHDT, CDR2 YYEEEE. The trim removed 1 base at V and 1 base at J, leaving 2 bases unmatched. The CDR3 is CASSLRDRVNYGYTF. CDR3 nucleotides: TGTGCCAGCAGCTTGAGGGACAGGGTTAACTATGGCTACACCTTC. Full variable domain (rest looked up from reference TRBV5-6 and TRBJ1-2): DAGVTQSPTHLIKTRGQQVTLRCSPKSGHDTVSWYQQALGQGPQFIFQYYEEEERQRGNFPDRFSGHQFPNYSSELNVNALLLGDSALYLCASSLRDRVNYGYTFGSGTRLTVV.

J is TRBJ2-5 and V is TRBV5-6, with D tentatively TRBD2 (5 bases). The CDR3 has 14 residues. The V gene's germline CDR1 is SGHDT and CDR2 YYEEEE. V was shortened by 1 base and J by 4 bases, with 11 bases between the two germline ends. Written as DNA, the CDR3 is TGTGCCAGCAGCTTGAGCCGGGCGGGAGAGACCCAGTACTTC. Amino acid sequence: CASSLSRAGETQYF.

The chain's CDR3 is CASSSGLVYEQYF. The CDR3, as DNA: TGTGCCAGCAGTTCGGGACTTGTTTACGAGCAGTACTTC. This rearrangement joins TRBV28 to TRBJ2-7; possible D gene TRBD2, 6 bases. The CDR3 has 13 residues. Trimming shortened V by 4 bases and J by 4 bases, and 11 bases separated the two germline ends. The V gene's germline CDR1 is MDHEN and CDR2 SYDVKM.